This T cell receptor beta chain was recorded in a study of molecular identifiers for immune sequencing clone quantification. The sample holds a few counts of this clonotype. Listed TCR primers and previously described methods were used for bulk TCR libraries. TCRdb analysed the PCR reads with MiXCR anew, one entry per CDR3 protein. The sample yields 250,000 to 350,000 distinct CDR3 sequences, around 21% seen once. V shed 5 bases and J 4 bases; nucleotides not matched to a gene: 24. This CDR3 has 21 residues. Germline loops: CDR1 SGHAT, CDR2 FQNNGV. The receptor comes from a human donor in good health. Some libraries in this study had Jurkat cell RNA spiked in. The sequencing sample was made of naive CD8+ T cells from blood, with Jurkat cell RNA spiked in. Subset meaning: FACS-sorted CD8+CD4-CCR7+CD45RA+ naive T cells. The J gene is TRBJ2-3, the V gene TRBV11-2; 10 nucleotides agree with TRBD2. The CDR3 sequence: CASSNYLGLPSGRWGADTQYF. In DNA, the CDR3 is TGTGCCAGCAGCAACTACCTGGGTTTACCTAGCGGGAGATGGGGCGCAGATACGCAGTATTTT.